Each of the 13 T cell receptor beta chains below was sequenced from the same sample in a study of cytomegalovirus exposure and HLA in healthy donors. Researchers ran the PCR with 60 Vbeta and 13 Jbeta primers. Libraries were prepared by immunoSEQ multiplex PCR; TCRdb keeps only in-frame clonotypes and omits some of them. This sample carries 150,000 to 200,000 clones, around four fifths of them seen once, and the ten largest clones take roughly 1.4%. Sequenced: PBMCs. These receptors were taken from a woman aged 25 to 39 in good health and CMV-seropositive.

This clone has a single count. The J gene is TRBJ1-5, the V gene TRBV27, with D possibly TRBD1 on 6 matching bases. V lost 0 bases to trimming and J lost 0 bases, with 15 bases between them. CDR1 and CDR2 (germline): MNHEY, SMNVEV (reference sequence). The CDR3 is made up of 18 amino acids. The CDR3 is CASSLSPRQDYSNQPQHF. CDR3 coding DNA: TGTGCCAGCAGTTTATCCCCGAGACAGGATTATAGCAATCAGCCCCAGCATTTT.

The chain links TRBV19 to TRBJ1-1, with D maybe TRBD1 (5 bases). This CDR3 contains 15 residues. V lost 3 bases and J lost 2, with 13 bases in between. Germline V gene lookup returns CDR1 LNHDA and CDR2 SQIVND (reference sequence). CDR3 coding DNA: TGTGCCAGTAGTATCGGGGGTGCGTTAAACACTGAAGCTTTCTTT. It codes for CASSIGGALNTEAFF.

The genes are TRBV19 and TRBJ2-7, with D perhaps matching TRBD2 (6 bases). The germline V and J ends were trimmed by 3 bases and 1 base, with 13 bases remaining between them. Germline CDR1 is LNHDA and CDR2 is SQIVND (reference sequence). CDR3 size: 15 residues. The CDR3 nucleotides are TGTGCCAGTAGTATCCGAGGGAGGCCTTCCTACGAGCAGTACTTC. It encodes CASSIRGRPSYEQYF. The full variable domain, its missing parts supplied by reference TRBV19 and TRBJ2-7, is DGGITQSPKYLFRKEGQNVTLSCEQNLNHDAMYWYRQDPGQGLRLIYYSQIVNDFQKGDIAEGYSVSREKKESFPLTVTSAQKNPTAFYLCASSIRGRPSYEQYFGPGTRLTVT.

This clone was picked up a small number of times. The V call is TRBV2, the J call TRBJ1-5, with D perhaps TRBD1 (6 bases). Trimming shortened V by 5 bases and J by 3 bases, and 11 bases separated the two germline ends. Per germline, CDR1 SNHLY and CDR2 FYNNEI. The CDR3 consists of 14 residues. CDR3 coding DNA: TGTGCCAGCAGTTTGGACAGAAACAATCAGCCCCAGCATTTT. Amino acid sequence: CASSLDRNNQPQHF.

On this clone: This specimen includes other DNA sequences encoding the same CDR3. The CDR3 nucleotides are TGTGCCAGCAGCCAACCCTCTTACGAGCAGTACTTC. Its protein is CASSQPSYEQYF. The gene calls are TRBV4-2 and TRBJ2-7, with D unclear. Trimming shortened V by 2 bases and J by 4 bases, and 6 bases separated the two germline ends. CDR1 and CDR2 from the germline V gene are LGHNA and YNFKEQ. The CDR3 runs to 12 residues.

The chain carries TRBV11-2 and TRBJ2-1, with D unresolved. CDR3 size: 14 residues. Germline V gives CDR1 SGHAT, CDR2 FQNNGV. The V end was cut by 1 base, the J end by 8 bases, with 12 bases between. DNA of the CDR3: TGTGCCAGCAGCTTAGTCTTCCTGCCGGATGAGCAGTTCTTC. It yields the protein CASSLVFLPDEQFF.

The CDR3 bases are TGTGCCAGCAGCTTTCAGGGACTAGCAACAGATACGCAGTATTTT. It yields the protein CASSFQGLATDTQYF. This chain joins TRBV14 and TRBJ2-3, with TRBD2 matching 9 bases. The CDR3 is 15 amino acids. V dropped 5 bases and J dropped 3; count of bases not matched to a gene: 6. Germline V CDR1 and CDR2: SGHDN, FVKESK.

This clone showed up just a few times. The rearrangement uses TRBV11-2 and TRBJ2-1; 7 bases align to TRBD2. With 5 bases clipped from V and 7 bases from J, the junction kept 8 bases outside the gene matches. Per the germline V gene, CDR1 is SGHAT and CDR2 is FQNNGV. The CDR3 contains 14 residues. CDR3 protein: CASSAQVRENEQFF. The CDR3, as DNA: TGTGCCAGCAGCGCTCAGGTGCGGGAGAATGAGCAGTTCTTC.

This clone was seen a handful of times. The gene calls are TRBV5-1 and TRBJ2-7; TRBD1 might be the D (5 bases). V shed 4 bases and J shed 6 bases, with 14 bases lying between them. Germline CDR1 reads SGHRS; CDR2 reads YFSETQ. The CDR3 is 13 amino acids. CDR3 bases: TGCGCCAGCAGCGCAGGGTCTGTTCCCGAGCAGTACTTC. Protein: CASSAGSVPEQYF. Supplemented by reference TRBV5-1 and TRBJ2-7, the full variable domain reads KAGVTQTPRYLIKTRGQQVTLSCSPISGHRSVSWYQQTPGQGLQFLFEYFSETQRNKGNFPGRFSGRQFSNSRSEMNVSTLELGDSALYLCASSAGSVPEQYFGPGTRLTVT.

This chain links TRBV5-4 with TRBJ2-7; no reliable D call. This CDR3 spans 15 amino acids. Trimming took off 0 bases at V and 0 bases at J, with 10 bases between the two ends. Germline values: CDR1 SGHNT, CDR2 YYREEE (reference sequence). CDR3 sequence (DNA): TGTGCCAGCAGCTTGGCACGCGGTCTCTCCTACGAGCAGTACTTC. This sequence encodes CASSLARGLSYEQYF.

The V and J genes are TRBV28 and TRBJ1-5; TRBD1 agrees at 9 bases. The CDR3 has 15 residues. From germline, CDR1 is MDHEN and CDR2 SYDVKM. J lost 7 bases, V lost 4 bases, and 8 bases had no gene match. CDR3 nucleotide sequence: TGTGCCAGCAGTTCCCGGACAGGGGTAAACCAGCCCCAGCATTTT. It translates to CASSSRTGVNQPQHF. The full variable domain, its missing parts supplied by reference TRBV28 and TRBJ1-5, is DVKVTQSSRYLVKRTGEKVFLECVQDMDHENMFWYRQDPGLGLRLIYFSYDVKMKEKGDIPEGYSVSREKKERFSLILESASTNQTSMYLCASSSRTGVNQPQHFGDGTRLSIL.

This sequence joins TRBV28 and TRBJ1-4; possible D gene TRBD1, 5 bases. CDR3 length: 14 amino acids. CDR1 is MDHEN and CDR2 is SYDVKM in the germline V gene. Trimming took off 3 bases at V and 3 bases at J, with 8 bases between the two ends. CDR3 region: CASSFQGPNEKLFF. CDR3 nucleotides: TGTGCCAGCAGTTTCCAGGGCCCTAATGAAAAACTGTTTTTT.

J is TRBJ1-1 and V is TRBV2; D call uncertain. Germline CDR1 SNHLY, CDR2 FYNNEI. V dropped 7 bases and J dropped 1 base, with 10 bases sitting between them. The CDR3 has 13 residues. DNA of the CDR3: TGTGCCAGCATTCTCGAGTGGAACACTGAAGCTTTCTTT. Protein sequence: CASILEWNTEAFF.